What follows is one TCR beta chain and its context. Its antigen is not known. This sample was taken from a study of radiation and T cells in renal cell carcinoma. Across the whole study: Nephrectomy followed 15 Gy stereotactic body radiation by 4 weeks.

Clones were sequenced by immunoSEQ multiplex PCR, and TCRdb holds only the in-frame ones, with some missing. The data show 100,000 to 150,000 clones, 81% seen once. Study-wide points: Pretreatment tumor biopsies were lacking, so baseline clonotypes are unknown. From baseline, blood top tumor clonotypes peaked at 2 weeks post-radiation.

Time point defined: blood 2 weeks post-SBRT. Treatment of the sample: 15 Gy SBRT to primary tumor, nephrectomy 4 weeks later. The patient's renal cell carcinoma had clear cell pathology. CDR1 SGHVS and CDR2 FQNEAQ come from the germline V gene. The V gene end was trimmed by 3 bases and the J gene end by 7 bases; junction bases not matched to a gene: 4. The CDR3 runs to 15 residues. The TCR sequence derives from a man aged 45-60 years with renal cell carcinoma. The genes are TRBV7-8 and TRBJ1-4, with 11 bases lining up with TRBD1. The source material was blood, sampled from a patient whose treatment included radiotherapy and nephrectomy. CDR3 DNA sequence: TGTGCCAGCAGCTTCCTCGGGACAGGGGGTGAAAAACTGTTTTTT. Amino acid sequence: CASSFLGTGGEKLFF.